The 20 T cell receptor beta chains in this list originate from one sample, sequenced in a study of a mutant IDH1 vaccine in newly diagnosed glioma. Time point specified: baseline, week 1 (first vaccination visit). Specified treatment: pre-vaccination baseline after standard-of-care therapy. Profiling relied on immunoSEQ multiplex PCR, and the TCRdb table lists in-frame clones only, not all of them. The table includes around 92,000 clones, 85% to 90% detected once. The sample here was PBMCs, taken from a glioma patient treated with radiotherapy, temozolomide or both. Receptor source: a woman aged 45-60 years with glioma.

J is TRBJ1-2 and V is TRBV27; tentatively, D is TRBD1 (6 bases). The CDR3 runs to 15 residues. Germline V lookup: CDR1 MNHEY, CDR2 SMNVEV (reference sequence). The V end lost 2 bases, the J end lost 4 bases, and 14 bases lay between the germline ends. The CDR3 reads CASSLVPGAVYGYTF. The CDR3 coding sequence is TGTGCCAGCAGTTTAGTCCCAGGGGCCGTCTATGGCTACACCTTC.

The chain has TRBV27 and TRBJ2-7; no clear D gene. Germline CDR1 and CDR2: MNHEY and SMNVEV (reference sequence). V was cut by 6 bases and J by 0 bases, with 9 bases left in between. The CDR3 runs to 13 residues. CDR3 nucleotide sequence: TGTGCCAGCAGCCTAGGAACCTCCTACGAGCAGTACTTC. Protein product: CASSLGTSYEQYF.

This chain joins TRBV19 and TRBJ2-5, with 12 bases fitting TRBD2. From germline, CDR1 is LNHDA and CDR2 SQIVND (reference sequence). The V and J ends lost 6 bases and 6 bases, in that order; junction bases with no gene match: 8. The CDR3 runs 15 residues. The CDR3 here is CASSTRTSGKQTQYF. As DNA, the CDR3 is TGTGCCAGTAGCACCCGGACTAGCGGGAAACAGACCCAGTACTTC.

In DNA form, the CDR3 reads TGTGCCAGCAATTACCAATCCCTTCGGGGGGGAGTCTATGGCTACACCTTC. It encodes CASNYQSLRGGVYGYTF. The V gene is TRBV19, the J gene TRBJ1-2; TRBD1 is a possible D gene (5 bases). V lost 9 bases, J lost 4 bases, and 27 bases lay in between. The CDR3 extends over 17 amino acids. Germline CDR1 reads LNHDA; CDR2 reads SQIVND (reference sequence).

The CDR3 DNA reads as TGTGCCAGCAGTGAAGGTGGCTGGAGGGGTGAGAGTCAGCCCCAGCATTTT. Protein product: CASSEGGWRGESQPQHF. The chain is built from TRBV6-1 and TRBJ1-5; TRBD1 is a possible D gene (5 bases). Between the trimmed V and J ends, which lost 1 base and 6 bases, there was a span of 19 bases. CDR1 is MNHNS and CDR2 is SASEGT in the germline V gene. CDR3 size: 17 residues.

This chain joins TRBV7-6 and TRBJ2-7; D ambiguous. The germline V and J ends were trimmed by 0 bases and 6 bases, with 12 bases remaining between them. This CDR3 has 14 residues. Germline loops: CDR1 SGHVS, CDR2 FNYEAQ. The CDR3 DNA reads as TGTGCCAGCAGCTTAGCTACCGCAACCTCCGAGCAGTACTTC. It yields the protein CASSLATATSEQYF.

This rearrangement joins TRBV19 to TRBJ2-6, with D unclear. V lost 0 bases, J lost 0 bases, and 6 bases lay in between. CDR1 is LNHDA and CDR2 is SQIVND in the germline V gene (reference sequence). This CDR3 comprises 16 residues. Here the CDR3 DNA reads TGTGCCAGTAGTATAGAGTGGGGCTCTGGGGCCAACGTCCTGACTTTC. Protein product: CASSIEWGSGANVLTF. Based on the CDR3 plus reference TRBV19 and TRBJ2-6, the full variable domain is DGGITQSPKYLFRKEGQNVTLSCEQNLNHDAMYWYRQDPGQGLRLIYYSQIVNDFQKGDIAEGYSVSREKKESFPLTVTSAQKNPTAFYLCASSIEWGSGANVLTFGAGSRLTVL.

The chain carries TRBV14 and TRBJ1-1, with a possible D match to TRBD1 (5 bases). The CDR3 is 15 amino acids. Trimming shortened V by 1 base and J by 3 bases, and 12 bases separated the two germline ends. Germline V lookup: CDR1 SGHDN, CDR2 FVKESK. The CDR3 region is CASSQVGGRHTEAFF. The CDR3 DNA reads as TGTGCCAGCAGCCAAGTCGGGGGAAGACACACTGAAGCTTTCTTT.

This rearrangement joins TRBV15 to TRBJ2-5; tentative D call: TRBD2 (5 bases). The germline V and J ends were trimmed by 2 bases and 6 bases, with 13 bases remaining between them. CDR1 and CDR2 from the germline V gene are LNHNV and YYDKDF (reference sequence). The CDR3 extends over 14 amino acids. The DNA for the CDR3 is TGTGCCACCAGCAGAACTGGAGGTGATAAGACCCAGTACTTC. Amino acids: CATSRTGGDKTQYF.

The rearrangement uses TRBV5-1 and TRBJ1-5; D may be TRBD1 (5 bases). There are 14 residues in the CDR3. V shed 4 bases and J shed 1 base, with 9 bases lying between them. Germline V gene sequence: CDR1 SGHRS, CDR2 YFSETQ. CDR3 sequence reads: CASSGDGSNQPQHF. CDR3 in DNA: TGCGCCAGCAGCGGGGACGGGAGCAATCAGCCCCAGCATTTT.

The chain recombines TRBV6-1 with TRBJ2-3; 8 bases fit TRBD1. The V gene's germline CDR1 is MNHNS and CDR2 SASEGT. The length of the CDR3 is 14 residues. The trim removed 7 bases at V and 1 base at J, leaving 4 bases unmatched. CDR3 sequence: CASTTGQGTDTQYF. The CDR3 region has the DNA TGTGCCAGCACAACGGGACAGGGCACAGATACGCAGTATTTT.

J is TRBJ1-2 and V is TRBV2, with D perhaps matching TRBD1 (5 bases). Germline V gene lookup returns CDR1 SNHLY and CDR2 FYNNEI. The V gene lost 5 bases and the J gene lost 8 bases, with 15 bases spanning the gap. The CDR3 has 13 residues. The CDR3 nucleotides are TGTGCCAGCAGTCTTATCGGGGGTCGGGGCTACACCTTC. Amino acids: CASSLIGGRGYTF. Supplemented by reference TRBV2 and TRBJ1-2, the full variable domain reads EPEVTQTPSHQVTQMGQEVILRCVPISNHLYFYWYRQILGQKVEFLVSFYNNEISEKSEIFDDQFSVERPDGSNFTLKIRSTKLEDSAMYFCASSLIGGRGYTFGSGTRLTVV.

The rearrangement uses TRBV28 and TRBJ1-2; no firm D call. Germline V lookup: CDR1 MDHEN, CDR2 SYDVKM. The CDR3 has 14 amino acids. V shed 1 base and J shed 8 bases, with 14 bases lying between them. CDR3 loop: CASSLLLPGRGYTF. The CDR3 bases are TGTGCCAGCAGTTTATTACTCCCTGGCCGCGGCTACACCTTC.

The chain combines TRBV5-1 with TRBJ2-1; 7 positions match TRBD2. V was clipped by 2 bases and J by 0 bases; unmatched bases: 8. This CDR3 has 17 amino acids. Germline CDR1 reads SGHRS; CDR2 reads YFSETQ. CDR3 DNA: TGCGCCAGCAGCTTCAACCCTAGCGGTAGCTCCTACAATGAGCAGTTCTTC. Translated, it gives CASSFNPSGSSYNEQFF.

The chain combines TRBV5-1 with TRBJ2-1; D remains unclear. Germline lookup yields CDR1 SGHRS and CDR2 YFSETQ. The CDR3 runs to 11 residues. V was pared by 4 bases and J by 8 bases, with 7 bases between. In DNA, the CDR3 is TGCGCCAGCAGCGAGACGCATGAGCAGTTCTTC. Its translation is CASSETHEQFF.

V gene TRBV6-5 combines with J gene TRBJ2-7; TRBD1 might be the D (5 bases). Trimming removed 1 base at V and 2 bases at J, with 9 bases between. This CDR3 spans 14 amino acids. From germline, CDR1 is MNHEY and CDR2 SVGAGI. CDR3 nucleotides: TGTGCCAGCAGTTACTTGGGCAGGGCCTACGAGCAGTACTTC. Protein: CASSYLGRAYEQYF.

The chain couples TRBV18 to TRBJ2-2; unclear D gene. Per germline, CDR1 KGHSH and CDR2 LQKENI. The CDR3 is 16 amino acids. Trimming shortened V by 2 bases and J by 1 base, and 11 bases separated the two germline ends. CDR3 bases: TGTGCCAGCTCACCATTGACCAGTGAGAACACCGGGGAGCTGTTTTTT. As protein: CASSPLTSENTGELFF.

The chain recombines TRBV19 with TRBJ2-5; 10 nucleotides line up with TRBD2. Germline CDR1 is LNHDA and CDR2 is SQIVND (reference sequence). V lost 5 bases to trimming and J lost 2 bases; unmatched junction nucleotides: 8. The CDR3 is 16 amino acids. This chain's CDR3 is CASSPRVAGGQETQYF. The CDR3 DNA reads as TGTGCCAGTAGTCCCCGGGTAGCGGGAGGACAAGAGACCCAGTACTTC.

The chain recombines TRBV5-1 with TRBJ2-1, with D uncertain. The CDR3 runs to 16 residues. Germline V gene data show CDR1 as SGHRS and CDR2 as YFSETQ. The V end lost 1 base, the J end lost 2 bases, and 13 bases lay between the germline ends. In DNA form, the CDR3 reads TGCGCCAGCAGCTTGACCCCATCCCCGGCCTACAATGAGCAGTTCTTC. Translating it yields CASSLTPSPAYNEQFF.

The chain couples TRBV30 to TRBJ2-5; tentative D call: TRBD1 (5 bases). Trimming took off 0 bases at V and 5 bases at J, with 25 bases between the two ends. Per the germline V gene, CDR1 is GTSNPN and CDR2 is SVGIG (reference sequence). The CDR3 is 18 amino acids. The CDR3 loop reads CAWSVQAGSSFLEETQYF. The CDR3 DNA is TGTGCCTGGAGTGTACAGGCAGGCAGCTCTTTCCTCGAGGAGACCCAGTACTTC.